These T cell receptor beta chains were read from a single sample in a study of cytotoxic CD8 clonotypes in ibrutinib-treated CLL. Clones were sequenced by immunoSEQ multiplex PCR, and TCRdb holds only the in-frame ones, with some missing. The sample yields about 300,000 clones, approximately 67% seen once. The sequencing used PBMCs, collected after 36 months of ibrutinib treatment. These receptor sequences come from a human donor with chronic lymphocytic leukemia. Each CDR3 is given with its conserved first and last residue. A D gene is named only where the DNA matches it firmly. Only part of the rows carry a size: once, few, many, or a class if the clone is expanded.

J,V,size,D,DNA,CDR3
TRBJ2-3,TRBV5-4,NA,NA,TGTGCCAGCAGCTTGGGGGTGTCAGATACGCAGTATTTT,CASSLGVSDTQYF
TRBJ2-7,TRBV7-9,NA,NA,TGTGCCAGCAGCTCCTGGGACGGCTCCTACGAGCAGTACTTC,CASSSWDGSYEQYF
TRBJ2-3,TRBV11-3,few,TRBD2,TGTGCCAGCAGCTCCCGACTAGCCGGGAGCACAGATACGCAGTATTTT,CASSSRLAGSTDTQYF
TRBJ2-1,TRBV10-2,once,TRBD2,TGCGCCAGCAGTGATAGCGGGGGGGCCAGGCACAATGAGCAGTTCTTC,CASSDSGGARHNEQFF
TRBJ2-7,TRBV4-1,many,NA,TGCGCCAGCAGCCAAGCCCCCTTGGACGAGCAGTACTTC,CASSQAPLDEQYF
TRBJ1-3,TRBV9,NA,NA,TGTGCCAGCAGCGGCTACCTCTCTGGAAACACCATATATTTT,CASSGYLSGNTIYF
TRBJ2-5,TRBV27,NA,TRBD1,TGTGCCAGCAGTTTCCTCCCGTGGGACAGGGCAGGGAAAAAGACCCAGTACTTC,CASSFLPWDRAGKKTQYF
TRBJ2-7,TRBV28,NA,TRBD1,TGTGCCAGCAGTCCCCGGACAGGTCTAGCCTACGAGCAGTACTTC,CASSPRTGLAYEQYF
TRBJ1-1,TRBV6-5,NA,TRBD1,TGTGCCAGCAGTCCGTGGACAGGGCGCACTGAAGCTTTCTTT,CASSPWTGRTEAFF
TRBJ2-3,TRBV2,NA,NA,TGTGCCAGCCCGGCGACTGTCACGGATACGCAGTATTTT,CASPATVTDTQYF
TRBJ2-1,TRBV28,NA,NA,TGTGCCAGCAGTTTACTTGCAGGGGCCAATGAGCAGTTCTTC,CASSLLAGANEQFF
TRBJ1-1,TRBV9,NA,TRBD1,TGTGCCAGCAGCATAGGGACAGGGGGATGGAACACTGAAGCTTTCTTT,CASSIGTGGWNTEAFF
TRBJ2-1,TRBV6-4,NA,TRBD2,TGTGCCAGCAGTGACTCACCGCGGGGGGTGTTCAATGAGCAGTTCTTC,CASSDSPRGVFNEQFF
TRBJ1-2,TRBV29-1,once,TRBD1,TGCAGCGTCCGGGACAGGGTCGATGGCTACACCTTC,CSVRDRVDGYTF
TRBJ1-6,TRBV9,NA,NA,TGTGCCAGCAGCTGGGGGGGACACATCTCCTATAATTCACCCCTCCACTTT,CASSWGGHISYNSPLHF
TRBJ2-2,TRBV11-2,NA,NA,TGTGCCAGCAGCTCCAGGGTAAACACCGGGGAGCTGTTTTTT,CASSSRVNTGELFF
TRBJ2-5,TRBV11-2,NA,NA,TGTGCCAGCAGCGGGGGTCCCGCCGAGACCCAGTACTTC,CASSGGPAETQYF
TRBJ2-1,TRBV9,once,NA,TGTGCCAGCAGCGTAGCCCACCATGTCGGTACCGAGCAGTTCTTC,CASSVAHHVGTEQFF
TRBJ1-2,TRBV5-1,NA,TRBD1,TGCGCCAGCACCTATGACAGGGGCCCTTGGGGCTACACCTTC,CASTYDRGPWGYTF
TRBJ2-7,TRBV19,NA,NA,TGTGCCAGTAGTATAGGCACAGCCCTAAGCTACGAGCAGTACTTC,CASSIGTALSYEQYF
TRBJ1-4,TRBV5-1,few,NA,TGCGCCAGCAGCTTGCTGCCAGGGGAGGCGAATGAAAAACTGTTTTTT,CASSLLPGEANEKLFF
TRBJ2-3,TRBV9,NA,TRBD1,TGTGCCAGCAGCAAACGGACAGGGGGCTCCACAGATACGCAGTATTTT,CASSKRTGGSTDTQYF
TRBJ1-2,TRBV7-2,NA,NA,TGTGCCAGCAGCTTAGCTTTGATTGGCTACACCTTC,CASSLALIGYTF
TRBJ1-2,TRBV5-4,NA,TRBD1,TGTGCCAGCAGCTCCGGGGGGACAGGGCTCTATGGCTACACCTTC,CASSSGGTGLYGYTF
TRBJ2-2,TRBV9,NA,NA,TGTGCCAGCAGGAGTTTCAACACCGGGGAGCTGTTTTTT,CASRSFNTGELFF
TRBJ2-2,TRBV9,NA,NA,TGTGCCAGCAGCGTAGGTTCCGACTTGCCGGCAAACACCGGGGAGCTGTTTTTT,CASSVGSDLPANTGELFF
TRBJ2-7,TRBV5-1,NA,NA,TGCGCCAGCAGGAAGTTTGGGGGTCTTAGCGAGCAGTACTTC,CASRKFGGLSEQYF
TRBJ2-1,TRBV29-1,few,NA,TGCAGCGACGCACGGGGGTTGGGGAACTCCTACAATGAGCAGTTCTTC,CSDARGLGNSYNEQFF
TRBJ2-7,TRBV5-1,once,TRBD1,TGCGCCAGCAGCGAGAGGACAGGGGCAGCCGAGCAGTACTTC,CASSERTGAAEQYF
TRBJ2-1,TRBV9,NA,NA,TGTGCCAGCAGCGTAGCAGGGGCAATTTACAATGAGCAGTTCTTC,CASSVAGAIYNEQFF
TRBJ2-1,TRBV7-3,NA,NA,TGTGCCAGCGGCGTACAAGGTGAGCAGTTCTTC,CASGVQGEQFF
TRBJ2-7,TRBV18,NA,NA,TGTGCCAGCTCACCAAGGGGGATCCACGAGCAGTACTTC,CASSPRGIHEQYF
TRBJ1-5,TRBV6-5,once,NA,TGTGCCAGCAGATCAAACCTCTACAATCAGCCCCAGCATTTT,CASRSNLYNQPQHF
TRBJ1-1,TRBV7-3,few,NA,TGTGCCAGCAGCTTAGGGCCCCCGAACACTGAAGCTTTCTTT,CASSLGPPNTEAFF
TRBJ2-7,TRBV5-1,NA,TRBD1,TGCGCCAGCAGCTTGGGGACAGGGGGCTTCAGGGCCTACGAGCAGTACTTC,CASSLGTGGFRAYEQYF
TRBJ1-5,TRBV29-1,NA,NA,TGCAGCGTTGATGTGGGCAGCAATCAGCCCCAGCATTTT,CSVDVGSNQPQHF
TRBJ2-7,TRBV11-2,NA,NA,TGTGCCAGCAGCTTAGATCTCCACTACGAGCAGTACTTC,CASSLDLHYEQYF
TRBJ2-7,TRBV6-5,NA,NA,TGTGCCAGCAGCAGACCCGGGCCAAGGGCGCACGAGCAGTACTTC,CASSRPGPRAHEQYF
TRBJ2-3,TRBV29-1,NA,TRBD2,TGCAGCGTTGAACTGGGACTAGCGGGGGGCCTGGATACGCAGTATTTT,CSVELGLAGGLDTQYF
TRBJ2-7,TRBV4-1,NA,TRBD2,TGCGCCAGCAGCCAAGAGCTAGCGGGGAGCTACGAGCAGTACTTC,CASSQELAGSYEQYF
TRBJ1-5,TRBV4-1,NA,NA,TGCGCCAGCAGCCAAGTCCAGGAACATCAGCCCCAGCATTTT,CASSQVQEHQPQHF
TRBJ2-5,TRBV30,NA,NA,TGTGCCTGGAGTGACGGGAAAGGTCAAGAGACCCAGTACTTC,CAWSDGKGQETQYF
TRBJ2-7,TRBV6-1,NA,TRBD1,TGTGCCAGCACGTGGACAGGGGGATTAGGGGAGCAGTACTTC,CASTWTGGLGEQYF
TRBJ2-1,TRBV4-3,NA,NA,TGCGCCAGCAGCCAGGGCCTAGGCTCCGATGAGCAGTTCTTC,CASSQGLGSDEQFF
TRBJ2-3,TRBV19,NA,TRBD1,TGTGCCAGTAGTCCTGGACAGGGTCTCCCCACAGATACGCAGTATTTT,CASSPGQGLPTDTQYF
TRBJ1-2,TRBV27,NA,TRBD1,TGTGCCAGCAGTCAGACAGGGGGCGGTGGCTACACCTTC,CASSQTGGGGYTF
TRBJ2-4,TRBV7-3,once,NA,TGTGCCAGCAGCCTGGGGCTAGGAGGAAACATTCAGTACTTC,CASSLGLGGNIQYF
TRBJ2-7,TRBV7-3,once,NA,TGTGCCAGCAGCTTGGGTCCCGGGACCCACTACGAGCAGTACTTC,CASSLGPGTHYEQYF
TRBJ2-2,TRBV9,NA,NA,TGTGCCAGCAGCCTGGACAGAAGGGGGTACACCGGGGAGCTGTTTTTT,CASSLDRRGYTGELFF